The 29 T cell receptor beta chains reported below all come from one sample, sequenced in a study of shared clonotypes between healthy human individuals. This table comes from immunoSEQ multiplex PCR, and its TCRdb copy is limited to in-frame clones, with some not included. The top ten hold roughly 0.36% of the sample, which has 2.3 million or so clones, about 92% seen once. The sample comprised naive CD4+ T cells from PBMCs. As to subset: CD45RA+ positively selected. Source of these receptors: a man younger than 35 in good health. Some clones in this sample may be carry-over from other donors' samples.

The CDR3: CASSYDGTGSTYGYTF. CDR3 bases: TGTGCCAGCAGTTACGACGGGACAGGGAGTACCTATGGCTACACCTTC. The J gene is TRBJ1-2, the V gene TRBV6-5, with 9 bases lining up with TRBD1. The germline CDR1 and CDR2 sequences are MNHEY and SVGAGI. V shed 2 bases, J shed 4 bases, and the junction held 8 bases outside the gene matches. The CDR3 is 16 residues long.

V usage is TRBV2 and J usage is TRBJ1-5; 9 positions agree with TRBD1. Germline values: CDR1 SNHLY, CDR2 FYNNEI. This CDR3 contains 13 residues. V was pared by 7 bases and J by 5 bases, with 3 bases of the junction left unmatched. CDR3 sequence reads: CASKGTGYQPQHF. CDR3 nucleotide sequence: TGTGCCAGCAAGGGGACAGGGTATCAGCCCCAGCATTTT.

The DNA of the CDR3 is TGTGCCAGCAGCCCGGGACTAGCAGGCACGCAGTATTTT. Its protein product is CASSPGLAGTQYF. This chain uses TRBV7-7 with TRBJ2-3; 9 nucleotides align to TRBD2. Germline V gene data show CDR1 as SSHAT and CDR2 as FNYEAQ (reference sequence). Trimming removed 5 bases from V and 9 bases from J; junction bases left unmatched: 6. The CDR3 spans 13 residues.

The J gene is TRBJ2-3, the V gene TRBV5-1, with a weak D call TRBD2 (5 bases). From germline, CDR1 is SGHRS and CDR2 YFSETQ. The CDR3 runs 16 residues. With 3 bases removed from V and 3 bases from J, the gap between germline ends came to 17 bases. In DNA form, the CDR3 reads TGCGCCAGCAGCTGGCCTTTGACCGAGGGTACAGATACGCAGTATTTT. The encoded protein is CASSWPLTEGTDTQYF.

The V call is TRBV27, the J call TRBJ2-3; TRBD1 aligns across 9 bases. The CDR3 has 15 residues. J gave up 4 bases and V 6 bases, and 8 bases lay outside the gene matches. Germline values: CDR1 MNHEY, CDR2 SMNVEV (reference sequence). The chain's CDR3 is CASRDRGAYSDTQYF. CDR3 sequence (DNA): TGTGCCAGCAGGGACAGGGGCGCTTACTCAGATACGCAGTATTTT.

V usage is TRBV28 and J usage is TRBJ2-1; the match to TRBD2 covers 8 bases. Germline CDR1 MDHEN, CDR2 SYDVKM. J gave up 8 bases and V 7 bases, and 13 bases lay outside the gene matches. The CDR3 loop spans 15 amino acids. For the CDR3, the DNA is TGTGCCAGCACCAAGCCGGGACTAGTTGGCGATGAGCAGTTCTTC. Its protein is CASTKPGLVGDEQFF.

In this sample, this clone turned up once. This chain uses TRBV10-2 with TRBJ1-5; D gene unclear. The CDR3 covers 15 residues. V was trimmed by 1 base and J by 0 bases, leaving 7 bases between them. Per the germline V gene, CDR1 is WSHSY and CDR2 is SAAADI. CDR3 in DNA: TGCGCCAGCAGTGAGTACAGTTATAGCAATCAGCCCCAGCATTTT. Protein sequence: CASSEYSYSNQPQHF.

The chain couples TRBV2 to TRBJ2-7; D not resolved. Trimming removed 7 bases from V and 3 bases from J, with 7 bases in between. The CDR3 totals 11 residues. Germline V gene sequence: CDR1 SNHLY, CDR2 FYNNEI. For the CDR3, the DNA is TGTGCCAGCACCCCGCACTACGAGCAGTACTTC. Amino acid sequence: CASTPHYEQYF.

The CDR3 loop reads CASSSARGAAYEQYF. The DNA of the CDR3 is TGTGCCAGCAGTTCCGCCCGGGGGGCCGCCTACGAGCAGTACTTC. V gene TRBV6-5 combines with J gene TRBJ2-7; a possible D gene is TRBD2 (7 bases). The CDR3 has 15 amino acids. The V gene lost 4 bases and the J gene lost 2 bases, with 15 bases spanning the gap. The germline gives CDR1 MNHEY, CDR2 SVGAGI.

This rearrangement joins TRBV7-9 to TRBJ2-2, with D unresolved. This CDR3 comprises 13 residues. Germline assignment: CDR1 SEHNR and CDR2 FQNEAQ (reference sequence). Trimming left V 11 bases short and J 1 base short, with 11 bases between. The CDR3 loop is CAPNGRNTGELFF. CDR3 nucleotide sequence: TGTGCCCCCAACGGCCGGAACACCGGGGAGCTGTTTTTT. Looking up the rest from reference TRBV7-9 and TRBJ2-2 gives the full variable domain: DTGVSQNPRHKITKRGQNVTFRCDPISEHNRLYWYRQTLGQGPEFLTYFQNEAQLEKSRLLSDRFSAERPKGSFSTLEIQRTEQGDSAMYLCAPNGRNTGELFFGEGSRLTVL.

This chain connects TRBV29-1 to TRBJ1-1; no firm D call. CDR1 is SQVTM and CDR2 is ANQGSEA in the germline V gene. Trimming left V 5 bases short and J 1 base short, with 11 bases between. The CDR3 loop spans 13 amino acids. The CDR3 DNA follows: TGCAGCGTTACTGGACGTCAGAACACTGAAGCTTTCTTT. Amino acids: CSVTGRQNTEAFF.

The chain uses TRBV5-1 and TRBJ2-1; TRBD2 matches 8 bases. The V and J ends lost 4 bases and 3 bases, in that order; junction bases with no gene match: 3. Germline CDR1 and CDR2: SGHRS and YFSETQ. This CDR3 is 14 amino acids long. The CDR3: CASSQTSDYNEQFF. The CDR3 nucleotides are TGCGCCAGCAGCCAGACTAGCGACTACAATGAGCAGTTCTTC.

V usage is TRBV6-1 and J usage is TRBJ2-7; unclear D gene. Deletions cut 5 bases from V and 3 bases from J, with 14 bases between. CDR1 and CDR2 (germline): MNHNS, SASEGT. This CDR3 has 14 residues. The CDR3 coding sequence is TGTGCCAGCAGTCTGGCGACGGAGAACTACGAGCAGTACTTC. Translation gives CASSLATENYEQYF.

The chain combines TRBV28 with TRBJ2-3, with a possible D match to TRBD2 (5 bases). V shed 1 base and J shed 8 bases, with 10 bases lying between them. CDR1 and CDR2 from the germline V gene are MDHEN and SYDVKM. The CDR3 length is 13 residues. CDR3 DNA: TGTGCCAGCAGTTTATCCCCCGAGGGTACGCAGTATTTT. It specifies CASSLSPEGTQYF. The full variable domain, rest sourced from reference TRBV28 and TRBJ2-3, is DVKVTQSSRYLVKRTGEKVFLECVQDMDHENMFWYRQDPGLGLRLIYFSYDVKMKEKGDIPEGYSVSREKKERFSLILESASTNQTSMYLCASSLSPEGTQYFGPGTRLTVL.

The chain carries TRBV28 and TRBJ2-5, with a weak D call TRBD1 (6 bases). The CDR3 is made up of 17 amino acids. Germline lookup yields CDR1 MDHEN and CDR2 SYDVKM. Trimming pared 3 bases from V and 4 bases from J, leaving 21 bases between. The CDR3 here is CASSLGLQGTLRETQYF. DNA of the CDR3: TGTGCCAGCAGTTTGGGTCTACAGGGTACCTTACGAGAGACCCAGTACTTC.

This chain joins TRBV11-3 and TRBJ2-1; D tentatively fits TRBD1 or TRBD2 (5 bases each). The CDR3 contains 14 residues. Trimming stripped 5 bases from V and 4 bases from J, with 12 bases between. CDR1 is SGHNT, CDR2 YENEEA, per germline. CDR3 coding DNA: TGTGCCAGCAGCATGACGGGGCGTTACAATGAGCAGTTCTTC. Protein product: CASSMTGRYNEQFF.

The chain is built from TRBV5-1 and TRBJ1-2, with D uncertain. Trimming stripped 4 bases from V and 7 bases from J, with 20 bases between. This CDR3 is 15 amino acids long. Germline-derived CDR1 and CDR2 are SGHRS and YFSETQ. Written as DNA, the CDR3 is TGCGCCAGCAGCATGGGTGAAGGTGGGGTCGGTGGCTACACCTTC. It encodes CASSMGEGGVGGYTF.

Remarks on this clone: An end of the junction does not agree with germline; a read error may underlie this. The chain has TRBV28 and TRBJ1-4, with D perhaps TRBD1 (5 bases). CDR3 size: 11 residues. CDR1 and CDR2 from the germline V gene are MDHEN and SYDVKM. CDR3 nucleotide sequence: TGTGCCAGCAGCAGGGCAGGGCGGGAATCATTT. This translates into CASSRAGRESF.

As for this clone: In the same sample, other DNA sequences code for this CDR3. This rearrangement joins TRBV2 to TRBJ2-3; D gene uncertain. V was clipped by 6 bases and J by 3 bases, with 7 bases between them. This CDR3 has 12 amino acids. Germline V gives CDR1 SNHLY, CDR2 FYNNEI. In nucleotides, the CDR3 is TGTGCCAGCAGCGAACGTACAGATACGCAGTATTTT. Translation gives CASSERTDTQYF.

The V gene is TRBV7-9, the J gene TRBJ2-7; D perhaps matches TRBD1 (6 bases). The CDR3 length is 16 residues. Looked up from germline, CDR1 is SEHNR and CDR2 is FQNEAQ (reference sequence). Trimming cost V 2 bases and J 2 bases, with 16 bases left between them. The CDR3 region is CASSLIPTGTPYEQYF. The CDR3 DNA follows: TGTGCCAGCAGCTTAATACCGACAGGAACACCCTACGAGCAGTACTTC.

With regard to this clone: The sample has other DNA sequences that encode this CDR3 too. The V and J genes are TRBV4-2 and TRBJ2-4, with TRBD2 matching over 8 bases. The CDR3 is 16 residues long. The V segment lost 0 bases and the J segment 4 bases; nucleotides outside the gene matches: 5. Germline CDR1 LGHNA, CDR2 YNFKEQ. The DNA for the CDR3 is TGTGCCAGCAGCCAAGATAGGGAGCGGGGGAAAAACATTCAGTACTTC. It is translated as CASSQDRERGKNIQYF.

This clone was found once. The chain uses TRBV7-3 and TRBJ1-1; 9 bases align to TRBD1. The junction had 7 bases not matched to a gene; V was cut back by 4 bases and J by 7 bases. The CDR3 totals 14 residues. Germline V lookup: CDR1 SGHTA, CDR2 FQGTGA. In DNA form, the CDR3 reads TGTGCCAGCAGCTCTACAGGGGGCGCGGGTGAAGCTTTCTTT. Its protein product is CASSSTGGAGEAFF.

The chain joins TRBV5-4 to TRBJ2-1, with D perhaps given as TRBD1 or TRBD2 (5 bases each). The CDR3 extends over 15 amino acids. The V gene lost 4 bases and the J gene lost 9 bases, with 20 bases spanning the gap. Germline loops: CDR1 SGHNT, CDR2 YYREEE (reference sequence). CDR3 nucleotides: TGTGCCAGCAGCGGGGCGGCAGGGAAGACTACTGAGCAGTTCTTC. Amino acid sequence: CASSGAAGKTTEQFF. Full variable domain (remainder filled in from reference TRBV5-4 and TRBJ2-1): ETGVTQSPTHLIKTRGQQVTLRCSSQSGHNTVSWYQQALGQGPQFIFQYYREEENGRGNFPPRFSGLQFPNYSSELNVNALELDDSALYLCASSGAAGKTTEQFFGPGTRLTVL.

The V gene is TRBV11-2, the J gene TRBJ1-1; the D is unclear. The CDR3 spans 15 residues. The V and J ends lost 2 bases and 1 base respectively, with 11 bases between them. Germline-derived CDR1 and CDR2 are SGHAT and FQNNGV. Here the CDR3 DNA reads TGTGCCAGCAGCTTATCTCGGGGATCGAACACTGAAGCTTTCTTT. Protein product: CASSLSRGSNTEAFF.

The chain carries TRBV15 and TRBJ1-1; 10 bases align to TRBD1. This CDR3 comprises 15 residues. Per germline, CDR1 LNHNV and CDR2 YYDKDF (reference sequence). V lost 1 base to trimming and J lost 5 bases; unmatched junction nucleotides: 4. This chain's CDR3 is CATSRGTGGRTEAFF. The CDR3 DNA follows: TGTGCCACCAGCAGAGGGACAGGGGGAAGGACTGAAGCTTTCTTT.

The CDR3 here is CASSQTGTGETQYF. DNA for the CDR3: TGTGCCAGCAGCCAAACAGGGACTGGGGAGACCCAGTACTTC. This chain connects TRBV9 to TRBJ2-5, with D tentatively TRBD1 or TRBD2 (6 bases each). The V gene's germline CDR1 is SGDLS and CDR2 YYNGEE. Trimming took off 4 bases at V and 5 bases at J, with 15 bases between the two ends. This CDR3 region has 14 residues. The complete variable domain, with remaining parts taken from reference TRBV9 and TRBJ2-5, reads DSGVTQTPKHLITATGQRVTLRCSPRSGDLSVYWYQQSLDQGLQFLIQYYNGEERAKGNILERFSAQQFPDLHSELNLSSLELGDSALYFCASSQTGTGETQYFGPGTRLLVL.

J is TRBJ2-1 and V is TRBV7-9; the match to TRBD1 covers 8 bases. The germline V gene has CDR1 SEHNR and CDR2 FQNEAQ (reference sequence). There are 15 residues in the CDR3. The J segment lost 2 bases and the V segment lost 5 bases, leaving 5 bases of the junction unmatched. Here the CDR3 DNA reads TGTGCCAGCAGCATGCCCAGGGGGCCCTACAATGAGCAGTTCTTC. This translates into CASSMPRGPYNEQFF.

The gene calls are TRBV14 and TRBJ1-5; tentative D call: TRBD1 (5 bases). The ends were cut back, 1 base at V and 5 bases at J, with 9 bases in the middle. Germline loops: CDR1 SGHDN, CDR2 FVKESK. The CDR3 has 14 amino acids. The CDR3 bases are TGTGCCAGCAGCCAAGTGCAGGGTGATCAGCCCCAGCATTTT. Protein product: CASSQVQGDQPQHF.

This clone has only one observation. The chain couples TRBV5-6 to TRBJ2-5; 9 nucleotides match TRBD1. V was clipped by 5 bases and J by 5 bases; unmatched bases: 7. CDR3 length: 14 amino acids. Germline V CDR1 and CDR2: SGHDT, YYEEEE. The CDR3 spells CASRPTGGGETQYF. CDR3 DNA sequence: TGTGCCAGCAGGCCAACAGGGGGCGGGGAGACCCAGTACTTC.